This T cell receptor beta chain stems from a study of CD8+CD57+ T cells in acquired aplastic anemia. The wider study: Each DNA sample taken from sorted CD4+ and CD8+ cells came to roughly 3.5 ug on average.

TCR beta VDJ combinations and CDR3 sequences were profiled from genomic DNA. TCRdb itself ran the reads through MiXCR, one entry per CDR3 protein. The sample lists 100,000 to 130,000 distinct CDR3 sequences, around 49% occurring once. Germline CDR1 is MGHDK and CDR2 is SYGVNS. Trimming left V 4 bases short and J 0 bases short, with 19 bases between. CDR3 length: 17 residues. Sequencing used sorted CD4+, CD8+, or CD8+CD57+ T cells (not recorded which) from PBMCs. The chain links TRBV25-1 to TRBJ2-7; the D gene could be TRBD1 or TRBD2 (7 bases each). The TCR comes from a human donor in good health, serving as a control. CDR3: CASSGGGRGTDSYEQYF. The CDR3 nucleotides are TGTGCCAGCAGTGGGGGGGGCAGGGGGACAGACTCCTACGAGCAGTACTTC.